The clone carrying this T cell receptor (beta chain) has more than one count but fewer than ten. Its antigen is undetermined. V gave up 2 bases and J gave up 5 bases, with 18 bases separating them. Looked up from germline, CDR1 is SGHDN and CDR2 is FVKESK. The CDR3 consists of 16 residues. A single record per CDR3 protein comes from TCRdb applying MiXCR to the reads. The sample carries roughly 990,000 distinct CDR3 sequences, roughly a third recorded once. These data come from a study of T cell repertoires in cytomegalovirus infection. The receptor was isolated from a human donor in good health (CMV status not recorded). Some clones in this sample may be carry-over from other donors' samples. The V and J genes are TRBV14 and TRBJ2-5; no clear D gene. The sequenced sample was cultured CD8+ T cells from PBMCs, obtained from culture after CMV antigen stimulation. The CDR3: CASSQKEGTWRETQYF. Written as DNA, the CDR3 is TGTGCCAGCAGCCAAAAGGAAGGCACCTGGCGCGAGACCCAGTACTTC.